The 6 T cell receptor beta chains given below trace back to one sample, sequenced in a study of T cells in Graves' hyperthyroidism and ophthalmopathy. Amplified regions were TCR beta CDR3 sequences from RNA transcripts. The HTBI primer set drove a first-round RT-PCR of the TCR CDR3. In TCRdb, the multiplex PCR reads were re-called with MiXCR into one record per CDR3 protein. This table has approximately 600,000 distinct CDR3 sequences, approximately 15% appearing once. The sample comprised blood. The source of these receptors is a woman between 18 and 30 years old with Graves' ophthalmopathy.

This chain uses TRBV29-1 with TRBJ1-6; D might be TRBD1 (5 bases). V was cut by 4 bases and J by 1 base, with 14 bases left in between. The CDR3 runs 16 residues. Germline CDR1 is SQVTM and CDR2 is ANQGSEA. The CDR3 DNA is TGCAGCGTTGGGCTACGGGGGTTTTCCTATAATTCACCCCTCCACTTT. It specifies CSVGLRGFSYNSPLHF.

The chain is built from TRBV18 and TRBJ1-5; D possibly corresponds to TRBD1 (5 bases). CDR3 length: 16 residues. Trimming stripped 2 bases from V and 5 bases from J, with 16 bases between. Germline assignment: CDR1 KGHSH and CDR2 LQKENI. CDR3 amino acids: CASSPGYLTGDQPQHF. CDR3 DNA sequence: TGTGCCAGCTCACCAGGTTATCTGACGGGGGATCAGCCCCAGCATTTT.

This chain links TRBV5-4 with TRBJ2-1, with 9 bases that match TRBD2. CDR1 SGHNT and CDR2 YYREEE come from the germline V gene (reference sequence). The junction had 4 bases not matched to a gene; V was cut back by 0 bases and J by 0 bases. The CDR3 loop spans 17 amino acids. As DNA, the CDR3 is TGTGCCAGCAGCTTGGGCCTTAGCGGGAGCTCCTACAATGAGCAGTTCTTC. Encoded protein: CASSLGLSGSSYNEQFF.

This clonotype was observed a handful of times. This CDR3 is CASSQGQRYTGELFF. The DNA of the CDR3 is TGTGCCAGCAGCCAAGGACAGAGATACACCGGGGAGCTGTTTTTT. V and J are TRBV7-9 and TRBJ2-2, with D maybe TRBD1 (6 bases). Trimming took off 5 bases at V and 3 bases at J, with 13 bases between the two ends. The germline V gene has CDR1 SEHNR and CDR2 FQNEAQ (reference sequence). CDR3 length equals 15 residues. The variable domain in full, completed from reference TRBV7-9 and TRBJ2-2, reads DTGVSQNPRHKITKRGQNVTFRCDPISEHNRLYWYRQTLGQGPEFLTYFQNEAQLEKSRLLSDRFSAERPKGSFSTLEIQRTEQGDSAMYLCASSQGQRYTGELFFGEGSRLTVL.

The chain joins TRBV6-2 or TRBV6-3 to TRBJ1-5; 8 bases agree with TRBD1. Per germline, CDR1 MNHEY and CDR2 SVGEGT. V shed 5 bases and J 10 bases; nucleotides not matched to a gene: 7. There are 13 residues in the CDR3. CDR3 residues: CASSQGATGPQHF. Here the CDR3 DNA reads TGTGCCAGCAGTCAGGGGGCAACTGGACCCCAGCATTTT.

There are many counts of this clonotype. The chain employs TRBV7-2 and TRBJ2-7; D is possibly TRBD2 (6 bases). Germline V gene data show CDR1 as SGHTA and CDR2 as FQGNSA. CDR3 length: 14 residues. V gave up 5 bases and J gave up 3 bases, with 14 bases separating them. The CDR3 DNA follows: TGTGCCAGCAGCCCTGGGGCGGGGTTCTACGAGCAGTACTTC. It specifies CASSPGAGFYEQYF.